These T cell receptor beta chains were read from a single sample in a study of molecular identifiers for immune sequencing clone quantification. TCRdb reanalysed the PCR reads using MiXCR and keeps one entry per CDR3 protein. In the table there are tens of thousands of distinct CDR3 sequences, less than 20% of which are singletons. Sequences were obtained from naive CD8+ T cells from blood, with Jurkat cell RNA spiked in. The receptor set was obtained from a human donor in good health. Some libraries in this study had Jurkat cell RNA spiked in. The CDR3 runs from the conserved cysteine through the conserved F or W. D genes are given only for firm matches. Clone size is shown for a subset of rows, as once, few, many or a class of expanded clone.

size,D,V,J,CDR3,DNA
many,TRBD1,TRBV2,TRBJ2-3,CASSGRGTGAPPTDTQYF,TGTGCCAGCAGTGGACGAGGGACAGGAGCCCCTCCCACAGATACGCAGTATTTT
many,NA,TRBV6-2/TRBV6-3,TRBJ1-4,CASMDPGRMMEKLFF,TGTGCCAGCATGGATCCGGGACGGATGATGGAAAAACTGTTTTTT
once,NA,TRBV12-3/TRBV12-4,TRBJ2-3,CASGTTRTGASGTDTQYF,TGTGCCAGCGGGACCACCCGGACGGGGGCTAGCGGCACAGATACGCAGTATTTT
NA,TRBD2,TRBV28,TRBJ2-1,CASSPPRRTSGNEQFF,TGTGCCAGCAGCCCACCCCGCCGGACTAGCGGGAATGAGCAGTTCTTC
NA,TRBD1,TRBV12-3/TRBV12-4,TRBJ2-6,CASSSDRGTSGANVLTF,TGTGCCAGCAGTTCGGACAGGGGCACCTCTGGGGCCAACGTCCTGACTTTC
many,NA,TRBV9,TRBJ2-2,CASSVELDTGELFF,TGTGCCAGCAGCGTAGAGCTAGACACCGGGGAGCTGTTTTTT
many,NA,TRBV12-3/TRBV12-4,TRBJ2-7,CASSFSRTYEQYF,TGTGCCAGCAGTTTTTCCAGAACCTACGAGCAGTACTTC
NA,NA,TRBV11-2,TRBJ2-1,CASSLLLEQFF,TGTGCCAGCAGCTTACTTCTTGAGCAGTTCTTC
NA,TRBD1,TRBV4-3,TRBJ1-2,CASSQTGWSNYGYTF,TGCGCCAGCAGCCAGACAGGGTGGTCTAACTATGGCTACACCTTC
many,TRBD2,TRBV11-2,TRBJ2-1,CASSPYRDYYNEQFF,TGTGCCAGCAGCCCATACCGGGACTACTACAATGAGCAGTTCTTC
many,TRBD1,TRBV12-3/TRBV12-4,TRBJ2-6,CASSFSGQPSSGANVLTF,TGTGCCAGCAGTTTCTCGGGACAGCCTAGCTCTGGGGCCAACGTCCTGACTTTC
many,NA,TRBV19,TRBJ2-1,CASSMGRSYLPENEQFF,TGTGCCAGTAGTATGGGTCGGTCCTACTTGCCGGAGAATGAGCAGTTCTTC
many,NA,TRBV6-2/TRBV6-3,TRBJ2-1,CASRMVRNEQFF,TGTGCCAGCAGGATGGTGAGAAATGAGCAGTTCTTC
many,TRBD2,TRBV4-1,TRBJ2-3,CASSLKIRLAGTTDTQYF,TGCGCCAGCAGCCTAAAGATCCGGCTAGCGGGAACCACAGATACGCAGTATTTT
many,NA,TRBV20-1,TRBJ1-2,CSARDEDYGYTF,TGCAGTGCTAGAGATGAGGACTATGGCTACACCTTC
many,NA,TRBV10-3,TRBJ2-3,CAISGPPGGVIDTQYF,TGTGCCATCAGTGGCCCTCCCGGGGGAGTAATAGATACGCAGTATTTT
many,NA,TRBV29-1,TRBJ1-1,CSVEAAENTEAFF,TGCAGCGTTGAGGCAGCAGAGAACACTGAAGCTTTCTTT
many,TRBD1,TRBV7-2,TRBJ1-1,CASSFRNRGFTEAFF,TGTGCCAGCAGCTTCAGGAACAGGGGTTTTACTGAAGCTTTCTTT
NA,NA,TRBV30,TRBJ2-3,CASQDTDTQYF,TGTGCCTCCCAGGACACAGATACGCAGTATTTT
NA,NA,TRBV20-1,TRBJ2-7,CSASGRGTPAYEQYF,TGCAGTGCCAGCGGTCGCGGGACACCAGCCTACGAGCAGTACTTC
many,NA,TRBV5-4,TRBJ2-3,CASSGGTAGYTQYF,TGTGCCAGCAGCGGGGGGACAGCAGGATATACGCAGTATTTT
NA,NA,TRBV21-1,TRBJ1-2,CASSTSPRDREPPSPF,TGTGCCAGCAGCACCAGCCCCCGGGACAGGGAACCTCCTAGCCCCTTC
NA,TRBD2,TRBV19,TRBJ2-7,CASSAAGVLAYEPYF,TGTGCCAGCTCCGCCGCGGGGGTCCTCGCGTACGAGCCGTACTTC
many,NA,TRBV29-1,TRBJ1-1,CSSEAAGDWAFF,TGCAGCTCTGAGGCGGCGGGGGATTGGGCTTTCTTT
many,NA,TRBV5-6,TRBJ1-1,CASSFLTSEAFF,TGTGCCAGCAGCTTCCTTACCTCTGAAGCTTTCTTT
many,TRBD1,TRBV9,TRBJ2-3,CASSVGGGNTDTQYF,TGTGCCAGCAGCGTAGGAGGGGGCAACACAGATACGCAGTATTTT
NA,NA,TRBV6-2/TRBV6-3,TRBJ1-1,CASRVGLRKAFF,TGTGCCAGCAGGGTTGGATTACGGAAAGCTTTCTTT
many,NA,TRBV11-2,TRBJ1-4,CASSLGTGYIDATNEKLFF,TGTGCCAGCAGCTTAGGCACAGGGTACATAGATGCAACTAATGAAAAACTGTTTTTT
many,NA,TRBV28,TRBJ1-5,CAGGAGWPQHF,TGTGCCGGTGGGGCTGGGTGGCCCCAGCATTTT
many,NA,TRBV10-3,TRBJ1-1,CALREGSGTEAFF,TGTGCCCTCCGAGAGGGGTCGGGCACTGAAGCTTTCTTT
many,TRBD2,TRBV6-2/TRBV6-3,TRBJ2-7,CASSSVTSGGYEQYF,TGTGCCAGCAGTTCCGTCACTAGCGGGGGCTACGAGCAGTACTTC
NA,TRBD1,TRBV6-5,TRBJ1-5,CASSYAAGGSQPQHF,TGTGCCAGCAGTTACGCGGCAGGGGGCAGTCAGCCCCAGCATTTT
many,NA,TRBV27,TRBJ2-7,CASSFGSRVPYEQYF,TGTGCCAGCAGTTTTGGCAGTAGAGTCCCCTACGAGCAGTACTTC
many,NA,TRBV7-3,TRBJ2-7,CASSLLWMGGRYEQYF,TGTGCCAGCAGCTTACTGTGGATGGGGGGAAGATACGAGCAGTACTTC
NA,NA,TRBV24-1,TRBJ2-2,CATSVNTGELFF,TGTGCCACCAGCGTAAACACCGGGGAGCTGTTTTTT
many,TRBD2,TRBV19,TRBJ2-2,CASSAGVGTGELFF,TGTGCCAGTAGTGCGGGAGTGGGCACCGGGGAGCTGTTTTTT
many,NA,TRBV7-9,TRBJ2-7,CASSSTASYEQYF,TGTGCCAGCAGCTCGACTGCCTCCTACGAGCAGTACTTC
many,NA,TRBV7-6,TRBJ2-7,CASSLGSGVGSEQYF,TGTGCCAGCAGCTTAGGGTCCGGTGTAGGGTCCGAGCAGTACTTC
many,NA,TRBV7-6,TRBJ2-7,CASSPGYGYEQYF,TGTGCCAGCAGCCCAGGGTATGGGTACGAGCAGTACTTC
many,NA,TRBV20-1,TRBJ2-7,CSAGEGNSYEQYF,TGCAGTGCTGGCGAGGGGAACTCCTACGAGCAGTACTTC
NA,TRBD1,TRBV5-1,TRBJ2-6,CASSSRQGWASGANVLTF,TGCGCCAGCAGCTCCCGACAGGGTTGGGCCTCTGGGGCCAACGTCCTGACTTTC
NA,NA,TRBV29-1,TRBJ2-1,CSVDLTGLNEQFF,TGCAGCGTAGATCTAACAGGGTTAAATGAGCAGTTCTTC
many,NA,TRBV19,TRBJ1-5,CASTEDTAGQPQHF,TGTGCCAGTACCGAAGACACCGCGGGCCAGCCCCAGCATTTT
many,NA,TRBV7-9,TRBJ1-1,CASSHSPGTPKNTEAFF,TGTGCCAGCAGCCACTCCCCCGGGACACCTAAGAACACTGAAGCTTTCTTT
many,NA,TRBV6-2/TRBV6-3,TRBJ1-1,CASSGGTGAFF,TGTGCCAGCAGTGGCGGCACTGGAGCTTTCTTT
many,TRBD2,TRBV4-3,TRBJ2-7,CASSQDTGGPEYEQYF,TGCGCCAGCAGCCAGGATACGGGGGGGCCGGAATACGAGCAGTACTTC
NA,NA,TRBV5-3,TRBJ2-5,CASSLVMAAGEETQYF,TGTGCCAGCAGCTTGGTGATGGCGGCAGGAGAAGAGACCCAGTACTTC
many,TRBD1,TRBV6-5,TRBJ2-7,CASSYSLQGAVYEQYF,TGTGCCAGCAGTTACTCGCTACAGGGGGCGGTTTACGAGCAGTACTTC
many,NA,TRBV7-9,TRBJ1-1,CASSPPGRQRGLNTEAFF,TGTGCCAGCAGCCCCCCAGGGAGGCAGAGGGGTTTGAACACTGAAGCTTTCTTT
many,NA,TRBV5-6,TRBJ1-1,CASSLDQGNGLDTEAFF,TGTGCCAGCAGCTTGGATCAAGGGAACGGTTTGGACACTGAAGCTTTCTTT